What follows are 16 T cell receptor beta chains derived from one specimen sequenced in a study of blood T cell repertoires in COVID-19. The method was immunoSEQ multiplex PCR; TCRdb's version includes in-frame clones alone and lacks a portion of them. The sample carries approximately 180,000 clones, approximately 83% recorded once. Sequenced: peripheral blood. These receptors were collected from a human donor with active or convalescent COVID-19. The donor label of this sample is uncertain.

The V call is TRBV7-9, the J call TRBJ2-3, with TRBD2 identical over 7 bases. Trimming at V came to 8 bases and at J to 4 bases, leaving 15 bases not matched to a gene. The CDR3 has 16 amino acids. Looked up from germline, CDR1 is SEHNR and CDR2 is FQNEAQ (reference sequence). The CDR3 DNA reads TGTGCCAGCGGCCCGTCGACTAGCCCATCCCCAGATACGCAGTATTTT. The encoded protein is CASGPSTSPSPDTQYF.

The CDR3 protein is CASSYYRGSDAFF. CDR3 sequence (DNA): TGTGCCAGCAGTTACTACAGGGGATCGGACGCTTTCTTT. V and J are TRBV6-5 and TRBJ1-1, with TRBD1 matching over 7 bases. Germline loops: CDR1 MNHEY, CDR2 SVGAGI. The V gene end was trimmed by 1 base and the J gene end by 11 bases; junction bases not matched to a gene: 7. The length of the CDR3 is 13 residues.

This clone occurred once. This chain uses TRBV5-1 with TRBJ2-7; tentatively, D is TRBD1 (5 bases). From germline, CDR1 is SGHRS and CDR2 YFSETQ. V was cut by 3 bases and J by 4 bases, with 17 bases left in between. The CDR3 sequence is 15 residues long. The CDR3 loop is CASSSGHSLRYEQYF. In DNA form, the CDR3 reads TGCGCCAGCAGCTCAGGGCATTCCTTGCGGTACGAGCAGTACTTC.

J is TRBJ2-4 and V is TRBV4-2; D perhaps matches TRBD1 (5 bases). The CDR3 runs to 14 residues. Germline assignment: CDR1 LGHNA and CDR2 YNFKEQ. V lost 0 bases, J lost 6 bases, and 9 bases lay in between. CDR3: CASSQDQGPNIQYF. The CDR3, as DNA: TGTGCCAGCAGCCAAGACCAGGGCCCAAACATTCAGTACTTC.

V is TRBV19 and J is TRBJ1-5; D unclear. The germline V gene encodes CDR1 LNHDA and CDR2 SQIVND (reference sequence). V was shortened by 5 bases and J by 11 bases, with 16 bases between the two germline ends. This CDR3 is 13 amino acids long. The CDR3 nucleotides read TGTGCCAGTAGTCCCCTTAGTCTGGGAGCCCAGCATTTT. It specifies CASSPLSLGAQHF.

This clone was detected many times. Compared with germline, one end of the junction differs, possibly owing to a read error. The chain employs TRBV19 and TRBJ2-7; TRBD2 aligns across 8 bases. The germline V gene has CDR1 LNHDA and CDR2 SQIVND (reference sequence). The CDR3 sequence is 13 residues long. CDR3: CASSGRASSEQYF. CDR3 nucleotides: TGTGCCAGTAGCGGGAGGGCCTCCTCCGAGCAGTACTTC. Supplemented by reference TRBV19 and TRBJ2-7, the full variable domain reads DGGITQSPKYLFRKEGQNVTLSCEQNLNHDAMYWYRQDPGQGLRLIYYSQIVNDFQKGDIAEGYSVSREKKESFPLTVTSAQKNPTAFYLCASSGRASSEQYFGPGTRLTVT.

Only a few counts were recorded for this clone. Other nucleotide sequences from this sample produce the same CDR3. V gene TRBV5-1 combines with J gene TRBJ2-5, with 10 nucleotides matching TRBD2. Germline V gene data show CDR1 as SGHRS and CDR2 as YFSETQ. V lost 4 bases and J lost 4; bases outside the gene matches: 7. This CDR3 has 15 amino acids. This CDR3 is CASSLSGGQGETQYF. CDR3 nucleotides: TGCGCCAGCAGCCTTAGCGGGGGGCAGGGAGAGACCCAGTACTTC. The full variable domain, in which reference TRBV5-1 and TRBJ2-5 provide the parts outside the CDR3, is KAGVTQTPRYLIKTRGQQVTLSCSPISGHRSVSWYQQTPGQGLQFLFEYFSETQRNKGNFPGRFSGRQFSNSRSEMNVSTLELGDSALYLCASSLSGGQGETQYFGPGTRLLVL.

This chain uses TRBV5-4 with TRBJ2-5; no reliable D call. V shed 0 bases and J shed 5 bases, with 8 bases lying between them. Germline CDR1 SGHNT, CDR2 YYREEE (reference sequence). This CDR3 is 13 amino acids long. DNA for the CDR3: TGTGCCAGCAGCTTGGACCCGGAGGAGACCCAGTACTTC. It specifies CASSLDPEETQYF.

This chain links TRBV11-3 with TRBJ2-3; D remains unclear. CDR1 is SGHNT, CDR2 YENEEA, per germline. V lost 4 bases to trimming and J lost 0 bases, with 5 bases between them. This CDR3 contains 13 residues. In nucleotides, the CDR3 is TGTGCCAGCAGCTCAATCAGCACAGATACGCAGTATTTT. It specifies CASSSISTDTQYF.

This clone was detected a few times. The chain recombines TRBV12-3 or TRBV12-4 with TRBJ2-3; no definite D call. The CDR3 totals 11 residues. V was trimmed by 3 bases and J by 6 bases, leaving 4 bases between them. In DNA form, the CDR3 reads TGTGCCAGCAGTTTCAGGGATACGCAGTATTTT. It codes for CASSFRDTQYF.

The chain combines TRBV21-1 with TRBJ2-5; the table names TRBD2, a call not compared with the DNA. TRBV21-1 has pseudogene status. This CDR3 comprises 15 residues. The chain's CDR3 is CASEADPSAMETQYF. In DNA form, the CDR3 reads TGTGCCAGCGAGGCAGACCCTAGCGCGATGGAGACCCAGTACTTC.

This chain uses TRBV27 with TRBJ1-5; no firm D call. The CDR3 length is 15 residues. Trimming cost V 2 bases and J 0 bases, with 8 bases left between them. Germline CDR1 is MNHEY and CDR2 is SMNVEV (reference sequence). The CDR3 here is CASSLGRYSNQPQHF. Written as DNA, the CDR3 is TGTGCCAGCAGTTTAGGCAGATATAGCAATCAGCCCCAGCATTTT.

This clone was counted a few times. This chain links TRBV11-3 with TRBJ2-7; D might be TRBD1 (5 bases). V gave up 0 bases and J gave up 6 bases, with 9 bases separating them. This CDR3 spans 13 amino acids. Germline V gene lookup returns CDR1 SGHNT and CDR2 YENEEA. The DNA of the CDR3 is TGTGCCAGCAGCTTAGATTCAAGGGGCGAGCAGTACTTC. This sequence encodes CASSLDSRGEQYF.

The genes are TRBV11-3 and TRBJ2-1, with TRBD2 matching 9 bases. Germline V gene data show CDR1 as SGHNT and CDR2 as YENEEA. The CDR3 spans 14 residues. J was trimmed by 6 bases and V by 8 bases; bases with no gene match: 8. CDR3 amino acids: CASVGGRAGNEQFF. DNA of the CDR3: TGTGCCAGCGTCGGCGGGAGGGCCGGCAATGAGCAGTTCTTC. The whole variable domain, remainder taken from reference TRBV11-3 and TRBJ2-1, is EAGVVQSPRYKIIEKKQPVAFWCNPISGHNTLYWYLQNLGQGPELLIRYENEEAVDDSQLPKDRFSAERLKGVDSTLKIQPAELGDSAVYLCASVGGRAGNEQFFGPGTRLTVL.

CDR3 amino acids: CASSTLTGLNYGYTF. In DNA, the CDR3 is TGTGCCAGTAGTACGCTGACAGGACTTAACTATGGCTACACCTTC. This sequence joins TRBV19 and TRBJ1-2, with a possible D match to TRBD1 (6 bases). Germline CDR1 LNHDA, CDR2 SQIVND (reference sequence). The CDR3 spans 15 residues. With 4 bases removed from V and 1 base from J, the gap between germline ends came to 13 bases. Together with reference TRBV19 and TRBJ1-2, the CDR3 gives the full variable domain: DGGITQSPKYLFRKEGQNVTLSCEQNLNHDAMYWYRQDPGQGLRLIYYSQIVNDFQKGDIAEGYSVSREKKESFPLTVTSAQKNPTAFYLCASSTLTGLNYGYTFGSGTRLTVV.

The chain combines TRBV29-1 with TRBJ1-1; the D gene is possibly TRBD1 (5 bases). V was clipped by 6 bases and J by 5 bases, with 13 bases between them. This CDR3 is built from 12 residues. Per the germline V gene, CDR1 is SQVTM and CDR2 is ANQGSEA. Written as DNA, the CDR3 is TGCAGCGTCCAGGGTGTGGATACTGAAGCTTTCTTT. It translates to CSVQGVDTEAFF. The whole variable domain, filled in from reference TRBV29-1 and TRBJ1-1, reads SAVISQKPSRDICQRGTSLTIQCQVDSQVTMMFWYRQQPGQSLTLIATANQGSEATYESGFVIDKFPISRPNLTFSTLTVSNMSPEDSSIYLCSVQGVDTEAFFGQGTRLTVV.